The 27 T cell receptor beta chains in this list originate from one sample, sequenced in a study of neurological immune-mediated disorders. TCRdb passed the 5' RACE reads through MiXCR, listing each CDR3 protein once. The sample includes approximately 31,000 distinct CDR3 sequences, approximately 4.4% of them seen just once. The specimen was PBMCs. These receptors originate from a man between 18 and 35 years old in good health.

In its sample, this clonotype was seen a few times. The rearrangement uses TRBV5-6 and TRBJ2-7; tentative D call: TRBD2 (7 bases). This CDR3 has 16 amino acids. The V end lost 3 bases, the J end lost 1 base, and 17 bases lay between the germline ends. Germline CDR1 SGHDT, CDR2 YYEEEE. CDR3 in amino acids: CASSSDWGGASYEQYF. The DNA for the CDR3 is TGTGCCAGCAGCTCAGACTGGGGGGGGGCATCCTACGAGCAGTACTTC.

This chain joins TRBV7-2 and TRBJ2-7, with D perhaps TRBD1 (6 bases). CDR1 is SGHTA and CDR2 is FQGNSA in the germline V gene. CDR3 length: 13 residues. Deletions cut 5 bases from V and 3 bases from J, with 11 bases between. The CDR3 here is CASSPGHSYEQYF. The CDR3 bases are TGTGCCAGCAGCCCGGGACACAGCTACGAGCAGTACTTC.

This clonotype was recorded many times. V usage is TRBV10-3 and J usage is TRBJ2-2, with D hard to call. V was shortened by 0 bases and J by 0 bases, with 5 bases between the two germline ends. The V gene's germline CDR1 is ENHRY and CDR2 SYGVKD. The CDR3 runs to 15 residues. Here the CDR3 DNA reads TGTGCCATCAGTGAGTCAGACACGAACACCGGGGAGCTGTTTTTT. It codes for CAISESDTNTGELFF.

This clonotype was seen many times. The chain has TRBV20-1 and TRBJ2-7; 10 nucleotides match TRBD1. The length of the CDR3 is 14 residues. CDR1 is DFQATT and CDR2 is SNEGSKA in the germline V gene (reference sequence). With 0 bases clipped from V and 2 bases from J, the junction kept 1 base outside the gene matches. The CDR3: CSARDGQGAYEQYF. The CDR3 coding sequence is TGCAGTGCTAGAGACGGACAGGGGGCCTACGAGCAGTACTTC.

This clonotype appeared many times. V is TRBV18 and J is TRBJ1-1; 8 nucleotides line up with TRBD1. The CDR3 covers 15 residues. With 4 bases clipped from V and 5 bases from J, the junction kept 9 bases outside the gene matches. Germline assignment: CDR1 KGHSH and CDR2 LQKENI. In nucleotides, the CDR3 is TGTGCCAGCTCACGTAGTGACAGGGGTGGAACTGAAGCTTTCTTT. Translation gives CASSRSDRGGTEAFF.

At least ten counts were recorded for this clonotype. The genes are TRBV7-2 and TRBJ1-1, with D unresolved. The V gene lost 2 bases and the J gene lost 6 bases, with 13 bases spanning the gap. This CDR3 spans 14 amino acids. Germline V CDR1 and CDR2: SGHTA, FQGNSA. The CDR3: CASSLSVRGPEAFF. The CDR3 nucleotides are TGTGCCAGCAGCTTATCAGTCCGGGGTCCTGAAGCTTTCTTT.

This clonotype was counted ten times or more. V and J are TRBV27 and TRBJ2-7; D perhaps matches TRBD2 (5 bases). Deletions cut 6 bases from V and 2 bases from J, with 23 bases between. The CDR3 is made up of 17 amino acids. Germline CDR1 MNHEY, CDR2 SMNVEV (reference sequence). CDR3 region: CASSPTTAEVTTYEQYF. The DNA for the CDR3 is TGTGCCAGCAGCCCTACCACAGCGGAGGTTACAACCTACGAGCAGTACTTC.

In its sample, this clonotype was seen many times. The chain has TRBV12-3 or TRBV12-4 and TRBJ2-3; 9 bases line up with TRBD1. The CDR3 has 13 residues. J was trimmed by 6 bases and V by 5 bases; bases with no gene match: 3. The DNA for the CDR3 is TGTGCCAGCAGTCGGGACAGGGCGGATACGCAGTATTTT. This translates into CASSRDRADTQYF.

This rearrangement joins TRBV5-1 to TRBJ2-1; possible D gene TRBD2, 6 bases. CDR3 length equals 15 residues. With 4 bases removed from V and 6 bases from J, the gap between germline ends came to 17 bases. Germline V gene lookup returns CDR1 SGHRS and CDR2 YFSETQ. The CDR3 reads CASSARGGGGNEQFF. In nucleotides, the CDR3 is TGCGCCAGCAGCGCTAGAGGTGGGGGAGGCAATGAGCAGTTCTTC.

The sample holds many counts of this clonotype. The chain employs TRBV18 and TRBJ2-1; TRBD1 matches at 8 bases. V was clipped by 3 bases and J by 4 bases; unmatched bases: 8. Germline CDR1 is KGHSH and CDR2 is LQKENI. The CDR3 is made up of 16 amino acids. The CDR3 sequence is CASSPIDRGFYNEQFF. The CDR3 coding sequence is TGTGCCAGCTCACCTATCGACAGGGGTTTTTACAATGAGCAGTTCTTC.

This clonotype was detected ten times or more. DNA for the CDR3: TGTGCCAGCAGCACCCAACAGGGAGGATCCTACGAGCAGTACTTC. This encodes CASSTQQGGSYEQYF. The rearrangement links TRBV7-2 to TRBJ2-7; TRBD1 or TRBD2 may be the D gene (6 bases each). The CDR3 loop spans 15 amino acids. V was clipped by 5 bases and J by 1 base, with 15 bases between them. CDR1 SGHTA and CDR2 FQGNSA come from the germline V gene.

This clonotype has at least ten counts. The rearrangement joins TRBV7-3 to TRBJ1-2; 10 bases are a match to TRBD1. CDR3 size: 13 residues. CDR1 is SGHTA and CDR2 is FQGTGA in the germline V gene. The trim removed 5 bases at V and 8 bases at J, leaving 5 bases unmatched. The CDR3 DNA reads TGTGCCAGCAGCCGGGACAGGGGCTCCGGCTACACCTTC. It translates to CASSRDRGSGYTF. The whole variable domain, filled in from reference TRBV7-3 and TRBJ1-2, reads GAGVSQTPSNKVTEKGKYVELRCDPISGHTALYWYRQSLGQGPEFLIYFQGTGAADDSGLPNDRFFAVRPEGSVSTLKIQRTERGDSAVYLCASSRDRGSGYTFGSGTRLTVV.

This clonotype was seen repeatedly, ten times or more. The gene calls are TRBV5-1 and TRBJ2-3, with 7 bases aligning to TRBD1. V trimming: 5 bases; J trimming: 5 bases; junction bases outside the gene matches: 11. There are 15 residues in the CDR3. Looked up from germline, CDR1 is SGHRS and CDR2 is YFSETQ. The CDR3 is CASRASGQRKDTQYF. The DNA for the CDR3 is TGCGCCAGCAGGGCTTCGGGACAGCGTAAAGATACGCAGTATTTT.

This clonotype showed up many times. The chain is built from TRBV12-3 or TRBV12-4 and TRBJ2-3; 9 positions agree with TRBD2. V was clipped by 5 bases and J by 5 bases; unmatched bases: 11. The CDR3 has 16 amino acids. The CDR3 DNA reads TGTGCCAGCAGTCCCAATCCGCGGGGGGGCGGAGATACGCAGTATTTT. The encoded protein is CASSPNPRGGGDTQYF.

This clonotype was seen repeatedly, ten times or more. V gene TRBV5-1 combines with J gene TRBJ2-2; 8 positions match TRBD2. V lost 2 bases to trimming and J lost 5 bases; unmatched junction nucleotides: 8. CDR3 length equals 16 residues. CDR1 and CDR2 from the germline V gene are SGHRS and YFSETQ. The CDR3 sequence: CASSFSAGGGTGELFF. Here the CDR3 DNA reads TGCGCCAGCAGCTTTTCTGCGGGGGGCGGAACCGGGGAGCTGTTTTTT. The variable domain in full, completed from reference TRBV5-1 and TRBJ2-2, reads KAGVTQTPRYLIKTRGQQVTLSCSPISGHRSVSWYQQTPGQGLQFLFEYFSETQRNKGNFPGRFSGRQFSNSRSEMNVSTLELGDSALYLCASSFSAGGGTGELFFGEGSRLTVL.

This clonotype was picked up many times. The chain is built from TRBV25-1 and TRBJ2-7, with 7 bases that match TRBD1. J lost 11 bases, V lost 2 bases, and 6 bases had no gene match. There are 12 residues in the CDR3. CDR1 MGHDK and CDR2 SYGVNS come from the germline V gene. The CDR3 region has the DNA TGTGCCAGCAGTGAAGGGCTGGGGACAGAGTACTTC. Translated: CASSEGLGTEYF.

This clonotype was recorded many times. The chain is built from TRBV7-9 and TRBJ1-2, with D perhaps matching TRBD1 (5 bases). The CDR3 spans 15 residues. The V gene lost 5 bases and the J gene lost 1 base, with 14 bases spanning the gap. Germline V gene sequence: CDR1 SEHNR, CDR2 FQNEAQ (reference sequence). The CDR3 DNA sequence: TGTGCCAGCAGCGATGAATGGGGGTATAACTATGGCTACACCTTC. It specifies CASSDEWGYNYGYTF.

The table lists this clonotype with many counts. V usage is TRBV10-3 and J usage is TRBJ2-6; 10 bases map to TRBD2. The germline CDR1 and CDR2 sequences are ENHRY and SYGVKD. The CDR3 runs 17 residues. V was clipped by 7 bases and J by 0 bases; unmatched bases: 6. The chain's CDR3 is CAITGGLASSGANVLTF. In DNA form, the CDR3 reads TGTGCCATCACGGGGGGACTAGCGTCCTCTGGGGCCAACGTCCTGACTTTC.

This clonotype has at least ten counts. The chain combines TRBV15 with TRBJ1-2, with a possible D match to TRBD1 (5 bases). Looked up from germline, CDR1 is LNHNV and CDR2 is YYDKDF (reference sequence). The CDR3 length is 14 residues. Between the trimmed V and J ends, which lost 8 bases and 2 bases, there was a span of 15 bases. CDR3: CATAGGFENYGYTF. The CDR3, as DNA: TGTGCCACCGCGGGGGGGTTCGAGAACTATGGCTACACCTTC.

This clonotype was counted at least ten times. The chain is built from TRBV5-1 and TRBJ2-7; TRBD1 is a possible D gene (6 bases). Germline V lookup: CDR1 SGHRS, CDR2 YFSETQ. Trimming stripped 4 bases from V and 0 bases from J, with 11 bases between. The length of the CDR3 is 14 residues. The CDR3 sequence is CASSQGTSSYEQYF. DNA of the CDR3: TGCGCCAGCAGCCAGGGGACCAGCTCCTACGAGCAGTACTTC.

This clonotype occurred many times. This chain links TRBV5-1 with TRBJ1-1; D is ambiguous. This CDR3 region has 14 residues. CDR1 and CDR2 (germline): SGHRS, YFSETQ. Trimming took off 5 bases at V and 1 base at J, with 12 bases between the two ends. CDR3 protein: CASRMGYTNTEAFF. The CDR3 coding sequence is TGCGCCAGCAGAATGGGGTATACGAACACTGAAGCTTTCTTT.

This clonotype was seen ten or more times. The chain combines TRBV12-3 or TRBV12-4 with TRBJ2-5; 9 nucleotides agree with TRBD1. The V and J ends lost 6 bases and 4 bases, in that order; junction bases with no gene match: 12. CDR3 length equals 16 residues. The CDR3 DNA is TGTGCCAGCAGCGATAGACCGGGACAGGGATTAGAGACCCAGTACTTC. Translation gives CASSDRPGQGLETQYF.

V and J are TRBV5-1 and TRBJ1-5; no clear D. V was trimmed by 4 bases and J by 4 bases, leaving 15 bases between them. Germline CDR1 SGHRS, CDR2 YFSETQ. This CDR3 is built from 15 residues. CDR3 sequence reads: CASSQWTGLNQPQHF. The CDR3 coding sequence is TGCGCCAGCAGCCAGTGGACCGGGCTTAATCAGCCCCAGCATTTT.

In its sample, this clonotype was seen many times. V gene TRBV20-1 combines with J gene TRBJ1-5; D unclear. Trimming shortened V by 3 bases and J by 4 bases, and 13 bases separated the two germline ends. CDR3 size: 14 residues. Germline CDR1 reads DFQATT; CDR2 reads SNEGSKA (reference sequence). Here the CDR3 DNA reads TGCAGTGCTAGTCGGGCCCTAGGAAATCAGCCCCAGCATTTT. Translation gives CSASRALGNQPQHF.

There are many counts of this clonotype. V and J are TRBV5-1 and TRBJ2-5; D is ambiguous. This CDR3 has 13 amino acids. V lost 5 bases and J lost 1, with 9 bases in between. Germline assignment: CDR1 SGHRS and CDR2 YFSETQ. The CDR3: CASRTLTQETQYF. The CDR3 nucleotides read TGCGCCAGCAGGACTCTCACCCAAGAGACCCAGTACTTC.

This clonotype was seen a handful of times. CDR3 loop: CASSYGQKNIQYF. The CDR3 DNA reads as TGTGCCAGCAGTTACGGACAAAAAAACATTCAGTACTTC. This chain uses TRBV6-2 or TRBV6-3 with TRBJ2-4; D is possibly TRBD1 (5 bases). This CDR3 has 13 residues. V shed 2 bases and J shed 4 bases, with 6 bases lying between them. Germline V gene lookup returns CDR1 MNHEY and CDR2 SVGEGT.

This clonotype was seen repeatedly, ten times or more. CDR3: CASSLGQGILNTEAFF. CDR3 DNA: TGCGCCAGCAGCTTGGGACAGGGAATATTGAACACTGAAGCTTTCTTT. J is TRBJ1-1 and V is TRBV5-1; the match to TRBD1 covers 7 bases. The CDR3 spans 16 residues. Germline CDR1 and CDR2: SGHRS and YFSETQ. J lost 0 bases, V lost 0 bases, and 5 bases had no gene match.